The 7 T cell receptor beta chains presented below share a single source sample, sequenced in a study of robustness of blood B and T cell sequencing. TCR beta repertoires were quantified from mRNA rather than genomic DNA. cDNA was made with a 5' template-switch oligo adding a universal priming site. The template-switch oligo carried a 12-nucleotide random UMI tagging each cDNA molecule. TCRdb recomputed calls from the PCR reads with MiXCR, one row per CDR3 protein. Among more than 3,000 distinct CDR3 sequences listed, roughly half were seen once. Sequenced input: peripheral blood. The receptor set was obtained from a human donor in good health.

This clonotype was recorded a few times. The genes are TRBV10-3 and TRBJ2-7, with 16 bases fitting TRBD2. The V segment lost 4 bases and the J segment 2 bases; nucleotides outside the gene matches: 14. This CDR3 region has 20 residues. Germline CDR1 ENHRY, CDR2 SYGVKD. Written as DNA, the CDR3 is TGTGCCATCAGTGCGGTCTTCGGCGTGGGACTAGCGGGGGGGCCCTACGAGCAGTACTTC. Translating it yields CAISAVFGVGLAGGPYEQYF.

This chain uses TRBV5-6 with TRBJ2-7; D unclear. Germline lookup yields CDR1 SGHDT and CDR2 YYEEEE. The CDR3 extends over 12 amino acids. V shed 4 bases and J shed 1 base, with 6 bases lying between them. The CDR3 is CASSQGSYEQYF. Written as DNA, the CDR3 is TGTGCCAGCAGCCAAGGATCCTACGAGCAGTACTTC.

The chain links TRBV4-1 to TRBJ2-7; D might be TRBD1 (5 bases). CDR3 length: 17 residues. V was shortened by 4 bases and J by 1 base, with 20 bases between the two germline ends. The germline CDR1 and CDR2 sequences are MGHRA and YSYEKL. Written as DNA, the CDR3 is TGCGCCAGCAGCCGCTCTCCTTCGGCAGGGCAATCCTACGAGCAGTACTTC. Residues: CASSRSPSAGQSYEQYF.

The chain uses TRBV12-3 or TRBV12-4 and TRBJ2-3; D possibly uses TRBD1 or TRBD2 (5 bases each). This CDR3 has 15 residues. V shed 0 bases and J shed 2 bases, with 9 bases lying between them. CDR3 DNA: TGTGCCAGCAGTTTAGCGGGGGTGACCACAGATACGCAGTATTTT. This gives the protein CASSLAGVTTDTQYF.

The rearrangement uses TRBV5-1 and TRBJ2-3; D not resolved. V was clipped by 4 bases and J by 1 base, with 13 bases between them. CDR1 and CDR2 from the germline V gene are SGHRS and YFSETQ. The CDR3 totals 15 residues. The CDR3 DNA reads TGCGCCAGCAGCCTGGACCTCTCACGCACAGATACGCAGTATTTT. It codes for CASSLDLSRTDTQYF.

The sample holds a few counts of this clonotype. Written as DNA, the CDR3 is TGTGCCAGCAGTGCACGAACAGGGGGCTGGGAAGGCTACACCTTC. Protein product: CASSARTGGWEGYTF. This chain connects TRBV6-1 to TRBJ1-2, with TRBD1 matching over 9 bases. Germline CDR1 MNHNS, CDR2 SASEGT. Germline trimming cut 4 bases from V and 8 bases from J; bases unmatched to any gene: 11. The CDR3 loop spans 15 amino acids.

The chain is built from TRBV28 and TRBJ1-6, with a possible D match to TRBD1 (6 bases). CDR1 MDHEN and CDR2 SYDVKM come from the germline V gene. CDR3 length: 18 amino acids. V was shortened by 4 bases and J by 8 bases, with 24 bases between the two germline ends. The CDR3 region has the DNA TGTGCCAGCAGTTCCTCTCGACAGGACCTTTTCCATCATTCACCCCTCCACTTT. Amino acid sequence: CASSSSRQDLFHHSPLHF.